This T cell receptor beta chain emerged from a study of control samples from healthy donors and cancer patients. Clones were sequenced by immunoSEQ multiplex PCR, and TCRdb holds only the in-frame ones, with some missing. The sample yields 110,000 to 150,000 clones, about 85% seen once. This CDR3 has 14 amino acids. Germline V gives CDR1 SGHDN, CDR2 FVKESK. V shed 1 base and J 4 bases; nucleotides not matched to a gene: 2. The J gene is TRBJ2-5, the V gene TRBV14, with 8 nucleotides matching TRBD2. The sequenced sample was blood. The clonotype comes from a woman aged 25 to 39 in good health. CDR3 nucleotides: TGTGCCAGCAGCCAAGGGACTAGCCCAGAGACCCAGTACTTC. Encoded protein: CASSQGTSPETQYF.